This T cell receptor (beta chain) comes out of a study of T cell repertoires in cytomegalovirus infection. Study-level background: Carrying CMV and the relevant HLA type showed in public TCR beta signatures.

From the reads, TCRdb called clonotypes with MiXCR, one entry per CDR3 protein. The table lists fewer than 350,000 distinct CDR3 sequences, under 20% of them singletons. V trimming: 0 bases; J trimming: 4 bases; junction bases outside the gene matches: 9. Germline V gene sequence: CDR1 SGDLS, CDR2 YYNGEE. This CDR3 is 17 amino acids long. Study conclusions and caveats: What dominated the ex vivo response were HLA-C-restricted CMV-specific TCR beta clonotypes. Summed frequency of shared TCR beta families picked out CMV carriers who also had the relevant HLA.

This clonotype came up a few times. Its specificity is unknown. The receptor comes from a human donor in good health (CMV status not recorded). Some clones in this sample may be carry-over from other donors' samples. The sample comprised PBMCs. The chain is built from TRBV9 and TRBJ2-3, with 9 bases matching TRBD2. The CDR3 reads CASSVAGRGGGADTQYF. Written as DNA, the CDR3 is TGTGCCAGCAGCGTAGCGGGGCGGGGGGGCGGCGCAGATACGCAGTATTTT. The full variable domain, completed using reference TRBV9 and TRBJ2-3, is DSGVTQTPKHLITATGQRVTLRCSPRSGDLSVYWYQQSLDQGLQFLIQYYNGEERAKGNILERFSAQQFPDLHSELNLSSLELGDSALYFCASSVAGRGGGADTQYFGPGTRLTVL.